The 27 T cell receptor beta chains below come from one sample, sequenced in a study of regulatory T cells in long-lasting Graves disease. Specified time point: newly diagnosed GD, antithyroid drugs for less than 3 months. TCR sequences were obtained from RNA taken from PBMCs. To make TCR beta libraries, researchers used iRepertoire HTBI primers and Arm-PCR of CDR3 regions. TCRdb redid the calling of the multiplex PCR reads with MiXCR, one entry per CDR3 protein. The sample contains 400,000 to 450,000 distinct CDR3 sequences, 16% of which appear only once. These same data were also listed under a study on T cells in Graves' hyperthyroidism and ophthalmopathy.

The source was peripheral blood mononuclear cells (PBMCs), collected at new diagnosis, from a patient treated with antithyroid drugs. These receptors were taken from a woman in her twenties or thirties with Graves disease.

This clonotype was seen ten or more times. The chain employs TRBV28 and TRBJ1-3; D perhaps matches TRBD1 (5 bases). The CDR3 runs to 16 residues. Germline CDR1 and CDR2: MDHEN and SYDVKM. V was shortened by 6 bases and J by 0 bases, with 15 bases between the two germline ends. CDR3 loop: CASSSLGTASGNTIYF. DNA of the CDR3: TGTGCCAGCAGCTCCCTCGGGACGGCCTCTGGAAACACCATATATTTT.

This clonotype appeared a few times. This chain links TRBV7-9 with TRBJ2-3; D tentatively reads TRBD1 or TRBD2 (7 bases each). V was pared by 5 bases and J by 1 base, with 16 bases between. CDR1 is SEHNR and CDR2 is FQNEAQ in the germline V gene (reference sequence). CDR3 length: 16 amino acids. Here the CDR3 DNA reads TGTGCCAGCAGCCCCAGGGGGGGGAAGGGCACAGATACGCAGTATTTT. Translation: CASSPRGGKGTDTQYF.

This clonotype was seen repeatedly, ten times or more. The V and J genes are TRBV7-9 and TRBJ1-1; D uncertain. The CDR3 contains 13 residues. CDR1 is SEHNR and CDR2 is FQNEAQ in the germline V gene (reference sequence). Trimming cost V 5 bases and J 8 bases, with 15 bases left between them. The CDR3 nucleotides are TGTGCCAGCAGCAAAGGCGCGATAGACGAAGCTTTCTTT. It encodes CASSKGAIDEAFF.

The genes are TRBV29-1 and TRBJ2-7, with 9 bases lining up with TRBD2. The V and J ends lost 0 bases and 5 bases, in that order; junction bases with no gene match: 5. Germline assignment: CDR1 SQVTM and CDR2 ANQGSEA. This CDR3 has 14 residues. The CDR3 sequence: CSVEDSSGINEQYF. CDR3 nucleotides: TGCAGCGTTGAAGATTCTAGCGGGATTAACGAGCAGTACTTC.

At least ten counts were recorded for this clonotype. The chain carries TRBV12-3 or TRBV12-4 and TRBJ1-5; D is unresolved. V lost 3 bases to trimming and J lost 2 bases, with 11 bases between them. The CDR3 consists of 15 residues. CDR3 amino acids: CASSFSGVGNQPQHF. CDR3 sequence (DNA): TGTGCCAGCAGTTTCAGTGGGGTTGGCAATCAGCCCCAGCATTTT.

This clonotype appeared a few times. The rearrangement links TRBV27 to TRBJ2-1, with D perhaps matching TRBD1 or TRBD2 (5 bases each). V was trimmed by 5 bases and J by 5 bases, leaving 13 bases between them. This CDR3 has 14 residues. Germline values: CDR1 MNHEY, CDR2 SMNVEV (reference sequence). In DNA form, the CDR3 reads TGTGCCAGCAGTACCTGGGGGAGAAACAATGAGCAGTTCTTC. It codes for CASSTWGRNNEQFF.

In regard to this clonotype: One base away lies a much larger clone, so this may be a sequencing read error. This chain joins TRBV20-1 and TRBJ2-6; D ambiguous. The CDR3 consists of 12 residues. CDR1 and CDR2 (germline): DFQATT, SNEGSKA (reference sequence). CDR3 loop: CNAYSGANVLTF. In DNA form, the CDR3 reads TGCAATGCGTATAGTGGGGCCAACGTCCTGACTTTC.

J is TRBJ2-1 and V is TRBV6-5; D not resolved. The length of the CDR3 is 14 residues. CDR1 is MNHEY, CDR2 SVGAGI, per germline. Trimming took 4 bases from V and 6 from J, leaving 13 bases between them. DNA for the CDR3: TGTGCCAGCAGTTCGCCTAGAAGGTTCAATGAGCAGTTCTTC. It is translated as CASSSPRRFNEQFF.

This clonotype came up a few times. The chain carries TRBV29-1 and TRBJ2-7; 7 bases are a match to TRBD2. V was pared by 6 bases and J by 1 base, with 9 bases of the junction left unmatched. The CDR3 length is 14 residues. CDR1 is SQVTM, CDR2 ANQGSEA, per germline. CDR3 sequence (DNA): TGCAGCGTCCTAGGGGAGCGGGGATCCTACGAGCAGTACTTC. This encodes CSVLGERGSYEQYF.

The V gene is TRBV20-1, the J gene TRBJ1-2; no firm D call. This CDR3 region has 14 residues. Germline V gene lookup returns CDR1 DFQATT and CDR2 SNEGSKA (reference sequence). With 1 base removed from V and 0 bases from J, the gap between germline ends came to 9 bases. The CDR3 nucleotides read TGCAGTGCTAGAGGGAACCCGCCTAACTATGGCTACACCTTC. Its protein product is CSARGNPPNYGYTF.

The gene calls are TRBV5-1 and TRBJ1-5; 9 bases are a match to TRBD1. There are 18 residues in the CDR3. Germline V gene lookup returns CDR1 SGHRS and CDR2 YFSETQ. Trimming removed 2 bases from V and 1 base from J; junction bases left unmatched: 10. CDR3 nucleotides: TGCGCCAGCAGCTTCGGGGACAGGGCTGGTTTAAGCAATCAGCCCCAGCATTTT. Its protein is CASSFGDRAGLSNQPQHF.

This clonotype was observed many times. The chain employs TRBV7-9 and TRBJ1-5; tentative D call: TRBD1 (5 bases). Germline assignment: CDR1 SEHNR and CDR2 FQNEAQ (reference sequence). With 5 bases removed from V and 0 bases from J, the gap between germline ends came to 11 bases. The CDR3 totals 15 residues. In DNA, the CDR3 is TGTGCCAGCAGCCCGACAGAGAATAGCAATCAGCCCCAGCATTTT. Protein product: CASSPTENSNQPQHF. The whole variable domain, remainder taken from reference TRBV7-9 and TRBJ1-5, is DTGVSQNPRHKITKRGQNVTFRCDPISEHNRLYWYRQTLGQGPEFLTYFQNEAQLEKSRLLSDRFSAERPKGSFSTLEIQRTEQGDSAMYLCASSPTENSNQPQHFGDGTRLSIL.

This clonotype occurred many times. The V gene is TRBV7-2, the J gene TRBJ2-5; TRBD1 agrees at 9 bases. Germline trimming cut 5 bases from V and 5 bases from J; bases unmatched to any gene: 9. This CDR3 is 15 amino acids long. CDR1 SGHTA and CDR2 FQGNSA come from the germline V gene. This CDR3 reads CASSPRTGEGETQYF. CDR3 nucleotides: TGTGCCAGCAGCCCCCGGACAGGGGAGGGGGAGACCCAGTACTTC.

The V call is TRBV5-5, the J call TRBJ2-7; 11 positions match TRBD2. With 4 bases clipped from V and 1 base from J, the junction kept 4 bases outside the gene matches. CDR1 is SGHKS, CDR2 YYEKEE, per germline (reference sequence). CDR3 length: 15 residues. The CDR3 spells CASSHRLAGSYEQYF. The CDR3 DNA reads TGTGCCAGCAGCCATAGACTAGCGGGGTCCTACGAGCAGTACTTC. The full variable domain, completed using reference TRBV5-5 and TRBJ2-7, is DAGVTQSPTHLIKTRGQQVTLRCSPISGHKSVSWYQQVLGQGPQFIFQYYEKEERGRGNFPDRFSARQFPNYSSELNVNALLLGDSALYLCASSHRLAGSYEQYFGPGTRLTVT.

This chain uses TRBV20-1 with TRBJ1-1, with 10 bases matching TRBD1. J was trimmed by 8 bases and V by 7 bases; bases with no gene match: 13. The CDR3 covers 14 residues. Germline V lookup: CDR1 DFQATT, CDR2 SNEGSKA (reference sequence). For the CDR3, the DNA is TGCAGTGGGAAAGGACAGGGGGGCATCTTAGAAGCTTTCTTT. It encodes CSGKGQGGILEAFF.

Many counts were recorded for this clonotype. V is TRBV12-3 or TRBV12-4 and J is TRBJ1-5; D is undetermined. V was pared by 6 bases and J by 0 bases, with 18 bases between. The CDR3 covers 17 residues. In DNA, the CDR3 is TGTGCCAGCAGCATCGGGCAGGTTTGGTATAGCAATCAGCCCCAGCATTTT. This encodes CASSIGQVWYSNQPQHF.

CDR3 protein: CASSQVSTGLSGNTIYF. The CDR3 DNA sequence: TGCGCCAGCAGCCAAGTGTCGACAGGACTCTCTGGAAACACCATATATTTT. The chain employs TRBV4-1 and TRBJ1-3; D is possibly TRBD1 (6 bases). CDR3 length: 17 amino acids. The germline gives CDR1 MGHRA, CDR2 YSYEKL. The V gene lost 1 base and the J gene lost 0 bases, with 13 bases spanning the gap.

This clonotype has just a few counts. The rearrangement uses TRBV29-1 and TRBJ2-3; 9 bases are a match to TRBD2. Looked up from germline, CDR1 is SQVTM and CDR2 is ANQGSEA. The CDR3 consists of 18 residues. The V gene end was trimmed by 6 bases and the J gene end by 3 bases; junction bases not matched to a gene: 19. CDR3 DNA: TGCAGCGTCCCCCTCAGTCGGGCTAGCGGGATAGATACAGATACGCAGTATTTT. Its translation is CSVPLSRASGIDTDTQYF.

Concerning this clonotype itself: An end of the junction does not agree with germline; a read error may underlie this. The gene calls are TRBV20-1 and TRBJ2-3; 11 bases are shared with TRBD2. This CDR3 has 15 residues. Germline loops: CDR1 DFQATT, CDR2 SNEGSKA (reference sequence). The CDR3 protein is CSADWGLAVTGTRYF. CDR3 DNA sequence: TGCAGTGCTGACTGGGGACTAGCGGTGACAGGTACGCGGTATTTT.

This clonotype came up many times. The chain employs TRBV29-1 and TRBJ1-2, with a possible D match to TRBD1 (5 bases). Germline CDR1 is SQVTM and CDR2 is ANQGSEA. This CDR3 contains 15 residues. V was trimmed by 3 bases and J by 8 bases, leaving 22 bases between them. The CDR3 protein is CSVDPGGGPSRGYTF. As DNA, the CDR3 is TGCAGCGTTGATCCCGGGGGGGGTCCTAGCCGCGGCTACACCTTC.

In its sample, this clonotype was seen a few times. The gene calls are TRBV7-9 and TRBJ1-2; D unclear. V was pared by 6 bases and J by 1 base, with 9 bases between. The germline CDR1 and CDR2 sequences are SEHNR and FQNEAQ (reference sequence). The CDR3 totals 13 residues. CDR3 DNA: TGTGCCAGCAGGGAAGCGCTTAACTATGGCTACACCTTC. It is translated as CASREALNYGYTF.

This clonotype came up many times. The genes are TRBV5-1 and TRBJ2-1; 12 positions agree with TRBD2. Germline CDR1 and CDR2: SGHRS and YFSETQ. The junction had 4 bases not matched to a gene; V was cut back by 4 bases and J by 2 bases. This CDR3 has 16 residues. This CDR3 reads CASSTTSGGTYNEQFF. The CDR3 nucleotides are TGCGCCAGCAGCACTACTAGCGGGGGGACCTACAATGAGCAGTTCTTC.

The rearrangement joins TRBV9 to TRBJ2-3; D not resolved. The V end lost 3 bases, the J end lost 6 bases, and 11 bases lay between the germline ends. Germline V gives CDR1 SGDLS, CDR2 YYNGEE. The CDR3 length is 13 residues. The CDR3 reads CASSGSHRDTQYF. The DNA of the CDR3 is TGTGCCAGCAGCGGGTCCCATCGGGATACGCAGTATTTT.

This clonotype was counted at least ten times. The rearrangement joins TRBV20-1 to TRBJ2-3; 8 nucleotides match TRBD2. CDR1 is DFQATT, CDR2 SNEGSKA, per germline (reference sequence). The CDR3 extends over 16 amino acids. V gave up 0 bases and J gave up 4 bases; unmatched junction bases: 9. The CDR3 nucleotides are TGCAGTGCTAGAGATCATAAGCGGGAGACCGCAGATACGCAGTATTTT. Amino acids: CSARDHKRETADTQYF.

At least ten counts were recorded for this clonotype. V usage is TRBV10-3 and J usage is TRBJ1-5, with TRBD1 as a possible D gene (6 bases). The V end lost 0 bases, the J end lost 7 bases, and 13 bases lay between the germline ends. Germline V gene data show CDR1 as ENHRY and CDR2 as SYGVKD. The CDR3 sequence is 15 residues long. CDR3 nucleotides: TGTGCCATCAGTGAGTCGGGCAGGGGATGGCAGCCCCAGCATTTT. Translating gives CAISESGRGWQPQHF.

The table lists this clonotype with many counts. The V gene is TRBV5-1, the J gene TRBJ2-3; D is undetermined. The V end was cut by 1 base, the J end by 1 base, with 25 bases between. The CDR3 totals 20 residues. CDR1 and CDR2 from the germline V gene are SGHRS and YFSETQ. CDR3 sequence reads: CASSLPRAPPHRTRTDTQYF. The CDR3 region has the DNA TGCGCCAGCAGCTTGCCCCGCGCCCCGCCACATAGGACCCGCACAGATACGCAGTATTTT.

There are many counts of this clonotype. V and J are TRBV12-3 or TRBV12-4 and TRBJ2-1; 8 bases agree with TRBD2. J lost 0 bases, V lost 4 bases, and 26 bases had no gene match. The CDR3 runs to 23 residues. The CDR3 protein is CASSSQDTDTSGSRTSSYNEQFF. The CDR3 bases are TGTGCCAGCAGTTCTCAAGACACGGACACTAGCGGCAGTCGAACTAGCTCCTACAATGAGCAGTTCTTC.